This entry describes one T cell receptor (beta chain). This sample was included in a study of patients and donors after allogeneic stem cell transplantation. TCRdb passed the RT-PCR reads through MiXCR, listing each CDR3 protein once. The profile shows some 880,000 distinct CDR3 sequences, over 15% of them singletons. The receptor comes from a human donor who was either an allogeneic HSCT recipient or a stem cell or donor lymphocyte infusion donor (not recorded which). It is not recorded whose cells these are; they may come from a transplant donor. Sequencing was performed on blood, either unsorted or a sorted T cell fraction (not recorded which).

Here the CDR3 DNA reads TGTGCCAGCAGTTTTGTACGTGGGACAGTTCTTTACGAGCAGTACTTC. Translation gives CASSFVRGTVLYEQYF. The chain is built from TRBV6-5 and TRBJ2-7; 7 nucleotides agree with TRBD1. J gave up 4 bases and V 4 bases, and 13 bases lay outside the gene matches. Germline V gives CDR1 MNHEY, CDR2 SVGAGI. The CDR3 has 16 residues.